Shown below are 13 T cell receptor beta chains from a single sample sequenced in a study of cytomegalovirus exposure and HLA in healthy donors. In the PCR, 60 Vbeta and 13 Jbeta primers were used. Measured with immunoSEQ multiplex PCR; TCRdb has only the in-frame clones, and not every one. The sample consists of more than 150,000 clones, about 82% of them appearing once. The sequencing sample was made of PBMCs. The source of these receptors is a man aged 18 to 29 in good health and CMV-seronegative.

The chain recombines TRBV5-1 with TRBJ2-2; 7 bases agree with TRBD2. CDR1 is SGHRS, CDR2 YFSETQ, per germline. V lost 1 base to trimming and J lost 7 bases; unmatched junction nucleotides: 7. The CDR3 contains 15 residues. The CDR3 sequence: CASSLSSGENGELFF. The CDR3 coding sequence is TGCGCCAGCAGCTTGTCCAGCGGGGAGAACGGGGAGCTGTTTTTT.

The CDR3 sequence is CASSQFDGGNTEAFF. CDR3 coding DNA: TGTGCCAGCAGCCAATTTGACGGGGGGAACACTGAAGCTTTCTTT. The chain combines TRBV7-9 with TRBJ1-1, with TRBD1 as a possible D gene (5 bases). V lost 5 bases and J lost 1, with 14 bases in between. CDR3 length: 15 residues. Germline CDR1 SEHNR, CDR2 FQNEAQ (reference sequence).

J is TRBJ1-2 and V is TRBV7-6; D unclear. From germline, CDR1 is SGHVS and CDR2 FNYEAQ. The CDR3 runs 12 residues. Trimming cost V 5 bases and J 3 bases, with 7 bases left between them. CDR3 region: CASSPLDYGYTF. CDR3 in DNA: TGTGCCAGCAGCCCCCTTGACTATGGCTACACCTTC.

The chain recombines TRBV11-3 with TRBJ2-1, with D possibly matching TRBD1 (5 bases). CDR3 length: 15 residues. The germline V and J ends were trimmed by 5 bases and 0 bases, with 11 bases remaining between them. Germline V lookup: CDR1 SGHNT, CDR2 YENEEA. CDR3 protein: CASSPQGNSYNEQFF. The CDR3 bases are TGTGCCAGCAGCCCTCAGGGAAACTCCTACAATGAGCAGTTCTTC.

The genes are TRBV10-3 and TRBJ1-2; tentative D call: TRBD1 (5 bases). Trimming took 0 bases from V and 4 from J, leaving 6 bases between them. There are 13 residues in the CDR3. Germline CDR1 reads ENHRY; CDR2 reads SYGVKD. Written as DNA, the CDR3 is TGTGCCATCAGTGAGTCGGGACTCTATGGCTACACCTTC. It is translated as CAISESGLYGYTF.

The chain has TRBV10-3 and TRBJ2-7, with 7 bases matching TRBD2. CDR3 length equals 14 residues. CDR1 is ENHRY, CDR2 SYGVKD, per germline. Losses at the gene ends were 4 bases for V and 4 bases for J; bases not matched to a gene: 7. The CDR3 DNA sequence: TGTGCCATCAGTGGTTCTAGCGGAATGTACGAGCAGTACTTC. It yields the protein CAISGSSGMYEQYF.

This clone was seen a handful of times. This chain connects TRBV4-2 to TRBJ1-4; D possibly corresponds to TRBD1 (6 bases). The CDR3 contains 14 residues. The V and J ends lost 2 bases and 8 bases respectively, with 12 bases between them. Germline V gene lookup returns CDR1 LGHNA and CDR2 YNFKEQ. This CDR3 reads CASSQKTGMEKLFF. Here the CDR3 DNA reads TGTGCCAGCAGCCAAAAGACAGGTATGGAAAAACTGTTTTTT.

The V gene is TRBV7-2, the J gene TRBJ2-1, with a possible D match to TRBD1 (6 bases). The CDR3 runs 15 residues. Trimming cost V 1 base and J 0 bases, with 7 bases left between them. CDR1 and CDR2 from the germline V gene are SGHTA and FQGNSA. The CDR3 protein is CASSLGGPSYNEQFF. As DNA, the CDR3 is TGTGCCAGCAGCTTAGGGGGGCCCTCCTACAATGAGCAGTTCTTC.

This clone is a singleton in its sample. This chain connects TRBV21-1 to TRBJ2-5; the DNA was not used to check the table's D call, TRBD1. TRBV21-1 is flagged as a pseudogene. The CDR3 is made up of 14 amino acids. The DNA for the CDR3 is TGTGCCAGCAGCAAGGGCCGTTTCCAAGAGACCCAGTACTTC. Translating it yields CASSKGRFQETQYF.

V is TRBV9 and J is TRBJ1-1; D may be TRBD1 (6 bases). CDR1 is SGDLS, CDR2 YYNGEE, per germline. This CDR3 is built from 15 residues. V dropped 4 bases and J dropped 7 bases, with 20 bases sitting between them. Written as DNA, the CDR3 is TGTGCCAGCAGCTCCCCTGGGGCAGGGGTGGGTGAAGCTTTCTTT. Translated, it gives CASSSPGAGVGEAFF. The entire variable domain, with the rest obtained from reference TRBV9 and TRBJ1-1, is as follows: DSGVTQTPKHLITATGQRVTLRCSPRSGDLSVYWYQQSLDQGLQFLIQYYNGEERAKGNILERFSAQQFPDLHSELNLSSLELGDSALYFCASSSPGAGVGEAFFGQGTRLTVV.

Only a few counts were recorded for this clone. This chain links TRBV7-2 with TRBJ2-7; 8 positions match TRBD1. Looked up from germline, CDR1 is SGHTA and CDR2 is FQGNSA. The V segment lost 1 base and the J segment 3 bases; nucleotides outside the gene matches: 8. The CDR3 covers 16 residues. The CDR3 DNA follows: TGTGCCAGCAGCTTAGTGGTCGGGACAGGCTACTACGAGCAGTACTTC. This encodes CASSLVVGTGYYEQYF.

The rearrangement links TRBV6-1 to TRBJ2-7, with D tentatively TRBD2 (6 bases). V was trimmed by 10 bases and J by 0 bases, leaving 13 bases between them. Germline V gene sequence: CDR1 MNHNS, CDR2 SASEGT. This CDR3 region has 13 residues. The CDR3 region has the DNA TGTGCCACCCCTAGCGAACTCTCCTACGAGCAGTACTTC. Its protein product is CATPSELSYEQYF.

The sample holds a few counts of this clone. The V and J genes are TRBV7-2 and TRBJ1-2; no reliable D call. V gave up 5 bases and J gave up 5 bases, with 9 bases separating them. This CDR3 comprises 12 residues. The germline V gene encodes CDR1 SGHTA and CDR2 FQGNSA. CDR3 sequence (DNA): TGTGCCAGCAGCGGGCAGGCATATGGCTACACCTTC. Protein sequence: CASSGQAYGYTF.